A selection of T cell receptor beta chains follows, all from one sample in a study of early T cells in non-severe SARS-CoV-2 infection. Each CDR3 protein gets one entry after TCRdb re-called the 5' RACE reads with MiXCR. The table records tens of thousands of distinct CDR3 sequences, roughly 18% of them present only once. Material: whole blood, obtained at baseline. Every receptor here comes from an adult who was a healthcare worker with PCR-confirmed SARS-CoV-2 infection or an uninfected control (not recorded which). Each CDR3 is given with its conserved first and last residue. D genes are given only for firm matches. Expanded clones are given a class, and other clones once, few, many or no size at all.

TRBD1,-,TRBV5-6,TRBJ1-5,CASSPQGQGRGQPQHF,TGTGCCAGCAGCCCCCAAGGACAGGGGAGGGGGCAGCCCCAGCATTTT
TRBD1,-,TRBV24-1,TRBJ2-3,CATSSGTGVTDTQYF,TGTGCCACCAGTTCCGGGACAGGGGTTACAGATACGCAGTATTTT
-,-,TRBV11-2,TRBJ2-3,CASSLQGYTDTQYF,TGTGCCAGCAGCTTACAGGGTTACACAGATACGCAGTATTTT
-,many,TRBV30,TRBJ2-1,CAWSPVTGKTYNEQFF,TGTGCCTGGAGTCCAGTGACAGGAAAGACCTACAATGAGCAGTTCTTC
-,-,TRBV6-1,TRBJ2-2,CASSEWSTNTGELFF,TGTGCCAGCAGTGAATGGAGTACGAACACCGGGGAGCTGTTTTTT
TRBD2,-,TRBV6-2/TRBV6-3,TRBJ2-3,CASSPLAGHTTDTQYF,TGTGCCAGCAGTCCTCTAGCGGGACATACGACAGATACGCAGTATTTT
TRBD1,-,TRBV6-1,TRBJ1-2,CASSALGQTGQNYGYTF,TGTGCCAGCAGTGCACTGGGCCAGACGGGACAGAACTATGGCTACACCTTC
TRBD1,-,TRBV7-2,TRBJ1-5,CASSLVGTGSNQPQHF,TGTGCCAGCAGCTTAGTTGGGACAGGTAGCAATCAACCCCAGCATTTT
-,-,TRBV28,TRBJ2-3,CASSPRKRASTDTQYF,TGTGCCAGCAGTCCTCGGAAGAGAGCTAGCACAGATACGCAGTATTTT
-,many,TRBV14,TRBJ1-6,CASSPPGPTNSPLHF,TGTGCCAGCAGTCCTCCGGGACCAACTAATTCACCCCTCCACTTT
TRBD2,-,TRBV20-1,TRBJ2-1,CSARGKRREGPNEQFF,TGCAGTGCGAGAGGGAAGCGGCGGGAGGGGCCAAATGAGCAGTTCTTC
-,-,TRBV9,TRBJ2-7,CASSEGPLYEQYF,TGTGCCAGCAGCGAGGGGCCTCTCTACGAGCAGTACTTC
-,few,TRBV2,TRBJ1-6,CASSEAGSYNSPLHF,TGTGCCAGCAGTGAGGCCGGCTCCTATAATTCACCCCTCCACTTT
-,-,TRBV11-2,TRBJ2-3,CASSLAPSRSTDTQYF,TGTGCCAGCAGCTTAGCTCCTAGCCGAAGCACAGATACGCAGTATTTT
-,-,TRBV18,TRBJ2-7,CASSPTAYEQYF,TGTGCCAGCTCACCTACCGCCTACGAGCAGTACTTC
-,many,TRBV6-2/TRBV6-3,TRBJ2-1,CASSWGNEQFF,TGTGCCAGCAGTTGGGGCAATGAGCAGTTCTTC
TRBD2,-,TRBV7-9,TRBJ2-1,CASTQSWASGTYNEQFF,TGTGCCAGCACCCAGAGCTGGGCTAGCGGGACCTACAATGAGCAGTTCTTC
-,few,TRBV7-2,TRBJ2-5,CASGKIERQETQYF,TGTGCCAGCGGTAAAATAGAACGGCAAGAGACCCAGTACTTC
-,many,TRBV28,TRBJ1-2,CASSFTDSNYGYTF,TGTGCCAGCAGTTTCACCGACAGTAACTATGGCTACACCTTC
-,few,TRBV5-1,TRBJ2-5,CASSYRRETQYF,TGCGCCAGCAGCTACCGTCGGGAGACCCAGTACTTC
-,-,TRBV7-8,TRBJ1-6,CASSWRGGGDSPLHF,TGTGCCAGCAGCTGGCGTGGGGGAGGTGATTCACCCCTCCACTTT
-,few,TRBV6-1,TRBJ1-2,CASSEGATPGYTF,TGTGCCAGCAGTGAAGGGGCAACCCCTGGCTACACCTTC
-,few,TRBV11-2,TRBJ2-3,CASSSPAGQWVQDTQYF,TGTGCCAGCAGCTCGCCAGCCGGGCAGTGGGTACAAGATACGCAGTATTTT
-,-,TRBV18,TRBJ2-3,CASSKGAVTDTQYF,TGTGCCAGCTCAAAAGGCGCGGTCACAGATACGCAGTATTTT